This TCR beta chain was profiled in a study of control samples from healthy donors and cancer patients. Produced via immunoSEQ multiplex PCR; TCRdb's table is partial and in-frame only. The table has 15,000 to 20,000 clones, 86% seen once. J gave up 3 bases and V 3 bases, and 0 bases lay outside the gene matches. CDR3 length: 13 amino acids. Per germline, CDR1 SGHRS and CDR2 YFSETQ. This TCR came from a woman aged 70-85 years with colorectal cancer. The chain couples TRBV5-1 to TRBJ2-7; TRBD1 matches 10 bases. The specimen sequenced was PBMCs. DNA of the CDR3: TGCGCCAGCAGCTGGGACAGGGGCTACGAGCAGTACTTC. Protein sequence: CASSWDRGYEQYF.